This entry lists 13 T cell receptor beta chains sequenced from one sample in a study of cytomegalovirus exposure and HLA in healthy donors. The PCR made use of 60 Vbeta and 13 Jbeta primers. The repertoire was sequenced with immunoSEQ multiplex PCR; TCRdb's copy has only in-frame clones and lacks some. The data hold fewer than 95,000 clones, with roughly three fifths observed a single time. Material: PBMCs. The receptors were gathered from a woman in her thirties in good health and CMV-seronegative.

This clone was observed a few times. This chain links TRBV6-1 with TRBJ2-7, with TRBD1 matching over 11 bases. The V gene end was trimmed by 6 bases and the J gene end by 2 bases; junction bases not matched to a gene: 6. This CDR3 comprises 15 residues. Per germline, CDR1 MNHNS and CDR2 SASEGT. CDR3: CASRPGTGGTYEQYF. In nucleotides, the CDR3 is TGTGCCAGCAGACCCGGGACAGGGGGAACCTACGAGCAGTACTTC.

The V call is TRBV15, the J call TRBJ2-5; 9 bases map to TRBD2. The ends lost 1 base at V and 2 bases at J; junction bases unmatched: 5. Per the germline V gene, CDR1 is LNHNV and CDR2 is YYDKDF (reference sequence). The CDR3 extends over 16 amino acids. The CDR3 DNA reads TGTGCCACCAGCAGAGCGAGCGGGGGGTCTCAAGAGACCCAGTACTTC. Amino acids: CATSRASGGSQETQYF. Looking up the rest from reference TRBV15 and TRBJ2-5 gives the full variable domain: DAMVIQNPRYQVTQFGKPVTLSCSQTLNHNVMYWYQQKSSQAPKLLFHYYDKDFNNEADTPDNFQSRRPNTSFCFLDIRSPGLGDTAMYLCATSRASGGSQETQYFGPGTRLLVL.

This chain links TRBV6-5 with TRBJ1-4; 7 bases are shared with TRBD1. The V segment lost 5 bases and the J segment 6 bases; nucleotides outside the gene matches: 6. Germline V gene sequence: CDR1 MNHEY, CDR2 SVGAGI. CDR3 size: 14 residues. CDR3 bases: TGTGCCAGCAGTACCACCGGGACAGATGAAAAACTGTTTTTT. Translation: CASSTTGTDEKLFF.

This CDR3 reads CASSIDDSLVHEQYF. The CDR3 nucleotides are TGTGCCAGTAGTATAGACGACTCCTTAGTCCACGAGCAGTACTTC. The J gene is TRBJ2-7, the V gene TRBV19; D remains ambiguous. CDR1 LNHDA and CDR2 SQIVND come from the germline V gene (reference sequence). Trimming shortened V by 0 bases and J by 5 bases, and 14 bases separated the two germline ends. The CDR3 is 15 amino acids. The complete variable domain, with remaining parts taken from reference TRBV19 and TRBJ2-7, reads DGGITQSPKYLFRKEGQNVTLSCEQNLNHDAMYWYRQDPGQGLRLIYYSQIVNDFQKGDIAEGYSVSREKKESFPLTVTSAQKNPTAFYLCASSIDDSLVHEQYFGPGTRLTVT.

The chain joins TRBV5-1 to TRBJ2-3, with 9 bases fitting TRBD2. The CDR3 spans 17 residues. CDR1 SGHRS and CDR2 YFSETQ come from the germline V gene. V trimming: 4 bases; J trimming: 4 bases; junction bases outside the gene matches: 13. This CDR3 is CASSLGWGSGRPDTQYF. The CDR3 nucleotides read TGCGCCAGCAGCCTGGGATGGGGTAGCGGGAGACCAGATACGCAGTATTTT.

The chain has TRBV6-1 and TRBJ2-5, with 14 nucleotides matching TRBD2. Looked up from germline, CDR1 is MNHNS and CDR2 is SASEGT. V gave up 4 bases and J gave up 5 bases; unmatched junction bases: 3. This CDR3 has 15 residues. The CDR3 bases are TGTGCCAGCAGTGGGGGACTAGCGGGAGTCGAGACCCAGTACTTC. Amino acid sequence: CASSGGLAGVETQYF.

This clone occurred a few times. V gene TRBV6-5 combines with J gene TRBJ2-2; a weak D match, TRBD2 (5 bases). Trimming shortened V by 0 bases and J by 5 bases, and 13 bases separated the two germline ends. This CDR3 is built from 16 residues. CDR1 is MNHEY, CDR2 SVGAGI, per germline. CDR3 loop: CASSYSRAGATGELFF. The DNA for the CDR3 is TGTGCCAGCAGTTACTCCCGGGCGGGCGCGACCGGGGAGCTGTTTTTT.

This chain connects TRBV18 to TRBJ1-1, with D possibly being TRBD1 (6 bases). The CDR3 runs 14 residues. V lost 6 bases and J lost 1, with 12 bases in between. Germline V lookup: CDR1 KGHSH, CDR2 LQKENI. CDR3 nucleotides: TGTGCCAGCTCCTGGACAGAAGAGAACACTGAAGCTTTCTTT. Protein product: CASSWTEENTEAFF.

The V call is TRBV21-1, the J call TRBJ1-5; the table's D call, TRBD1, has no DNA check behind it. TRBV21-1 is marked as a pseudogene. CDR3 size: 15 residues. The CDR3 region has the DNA TGTGCCAGCATCTCCCACAGGGGGCTCGATCAGCCCCAGCATTTT. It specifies CASISHRGLDQPQHF.

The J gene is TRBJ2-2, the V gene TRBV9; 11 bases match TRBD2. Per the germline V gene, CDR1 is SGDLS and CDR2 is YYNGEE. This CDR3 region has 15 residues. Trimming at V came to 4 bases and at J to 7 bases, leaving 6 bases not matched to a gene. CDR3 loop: CASSTIAGGIGELFF. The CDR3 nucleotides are TGTGCCAGCAGCACCATAGCGGGGGGGATCGGGGAGCTGTTTTTT.

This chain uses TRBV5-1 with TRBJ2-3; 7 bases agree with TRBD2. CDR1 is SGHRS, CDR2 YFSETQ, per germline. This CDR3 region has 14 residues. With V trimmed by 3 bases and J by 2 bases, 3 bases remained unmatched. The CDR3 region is CASSSGLNTDTQYF. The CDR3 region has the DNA TGCGCCAGCAGCTCGGGACTAAACACAGATACGCAGTATTTT.

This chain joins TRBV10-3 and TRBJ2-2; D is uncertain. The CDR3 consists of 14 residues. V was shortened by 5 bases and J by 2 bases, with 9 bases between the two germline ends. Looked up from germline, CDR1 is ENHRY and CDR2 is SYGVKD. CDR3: CAISSVGNTGELFF. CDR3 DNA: TGTGCCATCAGTAGCGTAGGCAACACCGGGGAGCTGTTTTTT.

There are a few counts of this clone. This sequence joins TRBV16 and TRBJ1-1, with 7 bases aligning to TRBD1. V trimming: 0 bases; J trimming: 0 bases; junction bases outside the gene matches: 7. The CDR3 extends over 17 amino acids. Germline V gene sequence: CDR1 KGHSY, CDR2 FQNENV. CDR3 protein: CASSQSGGSHMNTEAFF. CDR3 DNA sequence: TGTGCCAGCAGCCAATCAGGGGGCAGCCACATGAACACTGAAGCTTTCTTT.